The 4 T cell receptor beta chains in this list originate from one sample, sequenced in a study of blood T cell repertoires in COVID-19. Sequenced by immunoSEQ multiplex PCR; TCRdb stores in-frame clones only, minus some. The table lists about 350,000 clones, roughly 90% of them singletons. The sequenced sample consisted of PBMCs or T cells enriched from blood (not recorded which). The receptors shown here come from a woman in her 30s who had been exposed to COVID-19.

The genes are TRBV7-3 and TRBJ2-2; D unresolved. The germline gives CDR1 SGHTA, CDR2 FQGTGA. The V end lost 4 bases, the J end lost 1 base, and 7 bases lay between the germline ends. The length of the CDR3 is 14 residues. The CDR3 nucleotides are TGTGCCAGCAGCTCGAGCGAGAACACCGGGGAGCTGTTTTTT. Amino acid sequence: CASSSSENTGELFF.

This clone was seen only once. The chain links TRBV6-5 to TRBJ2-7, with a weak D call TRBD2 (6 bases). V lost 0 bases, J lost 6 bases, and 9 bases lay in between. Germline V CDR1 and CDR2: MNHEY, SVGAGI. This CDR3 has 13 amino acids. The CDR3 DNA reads TGTGCCAGCAGTTACTCGTGGAGGGTCGAGCAGTACTTC. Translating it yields CASSYSWRVEQYF.

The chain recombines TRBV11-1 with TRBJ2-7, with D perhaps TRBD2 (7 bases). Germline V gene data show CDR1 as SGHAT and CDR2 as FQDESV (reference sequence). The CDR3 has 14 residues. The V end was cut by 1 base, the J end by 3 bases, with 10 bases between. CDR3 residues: CASSLGGGGYEQYF. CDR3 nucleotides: TGTGCCAGCAGCTTAGGAGGGGGGGGCTACGAGCAGTACTTC.

The CDR3: CASSLGHLSGQAIRFEQYF. The CDR3 nucleotides are TGTGCCAGCAGCTTAGGTCATCTTTCCGGACAGGCTATTAGGTTCGAGCAGTACTTC. The chain uses TRBV7-9 and TRBJ2-7; 7 bases line up with TRBD1. The CDR3 has 19 residues. Losses at the gene ends were 1 base for V and 6 bases for J; bases not matched to a gene: 21. Germline CDR1 is SEHNR and CDR2 is FQNEAQ (reference sequence).